Given below is one T cell receptor beta chain in context. Its antigen remains unidentified. The data were produced by immunoSEQ multiplex PCR, yet TCRdb's version contains in-frame clones alone and is incomplete. The sample consists of about 100,000 clones, 92% of them appearing once. The sample comes from a study of T cell responses to AZD1222 COVID-19 vaccine. Findings and limits, study-wide: Two AZD1222 administrations were followed by greater Spike-specific TCR breadth and depth.

Trimming cost V 1 base and J 6 bases, with 12 bases left between them. Germline V gene lookup returns CDR1 KGHSH and CDR2 LQKENI. The CDR3 is made up of 14 amino acids. This clonotype originated in an adult in good health. The chain carries TRBV18 and TRBJ1-2; tentative D call: TRBD1 (6 bases). The sample was peripheral blood, taken on day 0 of AZD1222 vaccination. The CDR3 DNA is TGTGCCAGCTCACCACAGGGGGGAGTCGATGGCTACACCTTC. Protein sequence: CASSPQGGVDGYTF.